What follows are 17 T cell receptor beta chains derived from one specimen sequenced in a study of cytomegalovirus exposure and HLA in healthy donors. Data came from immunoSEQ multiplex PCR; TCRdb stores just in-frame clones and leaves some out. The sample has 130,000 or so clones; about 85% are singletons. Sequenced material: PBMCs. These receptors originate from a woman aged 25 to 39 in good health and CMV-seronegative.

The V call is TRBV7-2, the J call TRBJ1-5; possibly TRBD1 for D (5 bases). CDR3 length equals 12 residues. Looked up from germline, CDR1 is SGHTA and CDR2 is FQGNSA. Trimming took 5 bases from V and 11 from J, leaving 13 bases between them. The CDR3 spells CASSMDAGAQHF. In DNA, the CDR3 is TGTGCCAGCAGCATGGACGCGGGGGCCCAGCATTTT.

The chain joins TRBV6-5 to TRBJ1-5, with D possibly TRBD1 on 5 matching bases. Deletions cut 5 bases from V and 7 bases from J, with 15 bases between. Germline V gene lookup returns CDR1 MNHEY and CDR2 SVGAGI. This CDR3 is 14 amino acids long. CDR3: CASSERGSRQPQHF. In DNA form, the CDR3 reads TGTGCCAGCAGTGAAAGGGGCAGTAGACAGCCCCAGCATTTT.

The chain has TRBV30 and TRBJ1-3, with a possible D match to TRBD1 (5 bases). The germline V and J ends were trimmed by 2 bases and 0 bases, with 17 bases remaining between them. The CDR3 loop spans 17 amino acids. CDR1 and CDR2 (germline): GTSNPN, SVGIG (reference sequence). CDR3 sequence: CAWSTIDSPSSGNTIYF. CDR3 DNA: TGTGCCTGGAGTACTATAGACAGCCCGAGCTCTGGAAACACCATATATTTT. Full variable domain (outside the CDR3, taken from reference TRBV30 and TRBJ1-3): SQTIHQWPATLVQPVGSPLSLECTVEGTSNPNLYWYRQAAGRGLQLLFYSVGIGQISSEVPQNLSASRPQDRQFILSSKKLLLSDSGFYLCAWSTIDSPSSGNTIYFGEGSWLTVV.

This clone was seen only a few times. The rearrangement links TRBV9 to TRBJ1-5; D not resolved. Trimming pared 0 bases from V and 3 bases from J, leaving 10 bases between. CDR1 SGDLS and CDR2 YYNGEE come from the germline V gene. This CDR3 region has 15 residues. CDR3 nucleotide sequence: TGTGCCAGCAGCGTAGGGAAACAGCTCAATCAGCCCCAGCATTTT. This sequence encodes CASSVGKQLNQPQHF.

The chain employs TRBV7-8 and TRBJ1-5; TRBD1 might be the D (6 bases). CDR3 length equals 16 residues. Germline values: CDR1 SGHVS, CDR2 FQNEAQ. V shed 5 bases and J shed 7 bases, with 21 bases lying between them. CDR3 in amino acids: CASSPHFVDSRQPQHF. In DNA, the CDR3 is TGTGCCAGCAGCCCGCACTTCGTGGACAGTCGACAGCCCCAGCATTTT.

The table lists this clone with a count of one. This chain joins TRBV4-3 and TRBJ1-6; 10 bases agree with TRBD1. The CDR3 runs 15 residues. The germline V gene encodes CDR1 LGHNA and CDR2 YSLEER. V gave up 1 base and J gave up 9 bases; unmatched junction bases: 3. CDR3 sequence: CASSQGQGAGSPLHF. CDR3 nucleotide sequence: TGCGCCAGCAGCCAAGGACAGGGGGCCGGTTCACCCCTCCACTTT.

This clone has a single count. The CDR3 is CASSHSGPYNEQFF. The DNA of the CDR3 is TGTGCCAGCAGCCACAGCGGCCCTTACAATGAGCAGTTCTTC. This chain joins TRBV7-2 and TRBJ2-1; tentative D call: TRBD2 (5 bases). V shed 5 bases and J shed 4 bases, with 12 bases lying between them. The CDR3 totals 14 residues. Per the germline V gene, CDR1 is SGHTA and CDR2 is FQGNSA.

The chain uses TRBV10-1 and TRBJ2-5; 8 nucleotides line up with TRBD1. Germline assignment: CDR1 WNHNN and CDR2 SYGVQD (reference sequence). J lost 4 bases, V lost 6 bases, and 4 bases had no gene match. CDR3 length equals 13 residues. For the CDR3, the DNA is TGCGCCAGCAGCCAGACAGGGGCAGAGACCCAGTACTTC. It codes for CASSQTGAETQYF.

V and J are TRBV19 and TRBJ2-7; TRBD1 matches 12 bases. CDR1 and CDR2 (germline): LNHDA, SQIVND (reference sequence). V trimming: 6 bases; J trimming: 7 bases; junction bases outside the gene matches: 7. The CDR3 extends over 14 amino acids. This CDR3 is CASRPGQGAREQYF. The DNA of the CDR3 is TGTGCCAGTAGGCCGGGACAGGGGGCAAGGGAGCAGTACTTC.

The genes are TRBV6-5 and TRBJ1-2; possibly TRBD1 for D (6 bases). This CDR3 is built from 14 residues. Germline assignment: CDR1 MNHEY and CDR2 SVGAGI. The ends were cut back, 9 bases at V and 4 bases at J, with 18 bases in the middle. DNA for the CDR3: TGTGCCAGTTCAACAGGGCCCTGGGGCTATGGCTACACCTTC. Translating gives CASSTGPWGYGYTF.

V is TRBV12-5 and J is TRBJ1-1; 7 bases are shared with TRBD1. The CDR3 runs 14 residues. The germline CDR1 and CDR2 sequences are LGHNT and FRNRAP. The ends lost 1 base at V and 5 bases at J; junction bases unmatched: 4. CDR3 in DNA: TGTGCTAGTGGTTTGGATTGGACAGGAACTGAAGCTTTCTTT. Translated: CASGLDWTGTEAFF.

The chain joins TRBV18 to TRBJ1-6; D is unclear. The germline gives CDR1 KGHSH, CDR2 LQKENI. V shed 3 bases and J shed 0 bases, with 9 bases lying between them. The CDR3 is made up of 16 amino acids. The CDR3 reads CASSPGPSSYNSPLHF. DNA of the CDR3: TGTGCCAGCTCACCCGGCCCTAGCTCCTATAATTCACCCCTCCACTTT.

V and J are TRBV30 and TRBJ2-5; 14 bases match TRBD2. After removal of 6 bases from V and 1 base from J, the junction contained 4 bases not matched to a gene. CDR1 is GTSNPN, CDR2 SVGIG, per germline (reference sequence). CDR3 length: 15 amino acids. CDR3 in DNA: TGTGCCTGCGGACTAGCGGGGGGCTTCCAAGAGACCCAGTACTTC. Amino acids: CACGLAGGFQETQYF.

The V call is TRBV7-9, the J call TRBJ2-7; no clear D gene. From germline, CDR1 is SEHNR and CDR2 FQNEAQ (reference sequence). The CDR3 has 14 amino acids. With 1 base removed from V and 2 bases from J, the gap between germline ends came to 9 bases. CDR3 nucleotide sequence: TGTGCCAGCAGCTTAGGCGGAGAGACCTACGAGCAGTACTTC. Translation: CASSLGGETYEQYF. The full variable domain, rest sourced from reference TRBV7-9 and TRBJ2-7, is DTGVSQNPRHKITKRGQNVTFRCDPISEHNRLYWYRQTLGQGPEFLTYFQNEAQLEKSRLLSDRFSAERPKGSFSTLEIQRTEQGDSAMYLCASSLGGETYEQYFGPGTRLTVT.

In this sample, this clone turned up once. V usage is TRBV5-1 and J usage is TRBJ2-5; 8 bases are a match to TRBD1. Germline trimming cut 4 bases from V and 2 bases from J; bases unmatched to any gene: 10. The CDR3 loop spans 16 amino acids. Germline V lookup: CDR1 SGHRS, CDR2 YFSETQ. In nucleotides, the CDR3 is TGCGCCAGCAGCCGCAACATTCAGGGGGCTCAAGAGACCCAGTACTTC. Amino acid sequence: CASSRNIQGAQETQYF.

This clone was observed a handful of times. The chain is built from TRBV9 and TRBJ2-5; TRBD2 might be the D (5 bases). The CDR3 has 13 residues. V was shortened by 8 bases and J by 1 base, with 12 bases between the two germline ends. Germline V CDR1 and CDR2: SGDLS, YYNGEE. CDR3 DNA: TGTGCCAGTGCACCGGACTTCCAAGAGACCCAGTACTTC. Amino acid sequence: CASAPDFQETQYF. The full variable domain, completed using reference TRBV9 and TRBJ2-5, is DSGVTQTPKHLITATGQRVTLRCSPRSGDLSVYWYQQSLDQGLQFLIQYYNGEERAKGNILERFSAQQFPDLHSELNLSSLELGDSALYFCASAPDFQETQYFGPGTRLLVL.

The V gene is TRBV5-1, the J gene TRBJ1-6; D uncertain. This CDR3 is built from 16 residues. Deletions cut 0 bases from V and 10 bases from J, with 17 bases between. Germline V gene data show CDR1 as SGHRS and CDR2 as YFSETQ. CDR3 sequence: CASSLAGGREGSPLHF. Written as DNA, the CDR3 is TGCGCCAGCAGCTTGGCCGGCGGGCGGGAGGGATCACCCCTCCACTTT.